One sample yielded the 17 T cell receptor beta chains listed below, sequenced in a study of T-cell memory formation after mild COVID-19. Via MiXCR, TCRdb re-called the 5' RACE reads, giving one row per CDR3 protein. The sample has hundreds of thousands of distinct CDR3 sequences, around a quarter seen once; the top ten hold under 15%. Material: PBMCs or a T cell subset sorted from them (not recorded which). Receptors originate from an adult woman who had mild COVID-19 (a few samples of this study predate the infection). Cell type and time point are not known.

This clonotype was counted between two and nine times. This chain uses TRBV14 with TRBJ2-7; D unresolved. V lost 0 bases, J lost 5 bases, and 11 bases lay in between. Germline CDR1 and CDR2: SGHDN and FVKESK. This CDR3 contains 14 residues. The CDR3 spells CASSQELETDEQYF. CDR3 nucleotides: TGTGCCAGCAGCCAAGAATTAGAGACCGACGAGCAGTACTTC.

This clonotype was seen only once. The genes are TRBV7-8 and TRBJ2-5, with 8 bases matching TRBD2. Germline V CDR1 and CDR2: SGHVS, FQNEAQ. After removal of 6 bases from V and 5 bases from J, the junction contained 5 bases not matched to a gene. The CDR3 spans 13 residues. CDR3 coding DNA: TGTGCCAGCAGACCTGGCGGGGGGGAGACCCAGTACTTC. The encoded protein is CASRPGGGETQYF. Variable domain in full (rest from reference TRBV7-8 and TRBJ2-5): GAGVSQSPRYKVAKRGQDVALRCDPISGHVSLFWYQQALGQGPEFLTYFQNEAQLDKSGLPSDRFFAERPEGSVSTLKIQRTQQEDSAVYLCASRPGGGETQYFGPGTRLLVL.

This clonotype has just a few counts. V gene TRBV10-3 combines with J gene TRBJ2-2; TRBD1 agrees at 7 bases. V lost 3 bases, J lost 3 bases, and 7 bases stayed unmatched. Per the germline V gene, CDR1 is ENHRY and CDR2 is SYGVKD. The CDR3 totals 16 residues. CDR3 DNA: TGTGCCATCAGTGAAGGGACAGAATCTTACACCGGGGAGCTGTTTTTT. This encodes CAISEGTESYTGELFF.

V and J are TRBV16 and TRBJ1-3; D unclear. This CDR3 has 13 residues. Germline-derived CDR1 and CDR2 are KGHSY and FQNENV. Trimming left V 0 bases short and J 1 base short, with 1 base between. For the CDR3, the DNA is TGTGCCAGCAGCCAATCGTCTGGAAACACCATATATTTT. Translating gives CASSQSSGNTIYF.

V usage is TRBV7-9 and J usage is TRBJ2-5, with TRBD2 as a possible D gene (5 bases). Germline CDR1 SEHNR, CDR2 FQNEAQ (reference sequence). The CDR3 consists of 12 residues. Trimming cost V 2 bases and J 5 bases, with 6 bases left between them. Written as DNA, the CDR3 is TGTGCCAGCAGCTTAAAGCGGGAGACCCAGTACTTC. Translating gives CASSLKRETQYF.

The rearrangement joins TRBV7-9 to TRBJ2-2; 8 bases match TRBD2. Trimming cost V 5 bases and J 4 bases; bases outside gene matches: 18. CDR1 is SEHNR and CDR2 is FQNEAQ in the germline V gene (reference sequence). The CDR3 is 19 amino acids. CDR3 DNA sequence: TGTGCCAGCAGCCCCCGGGGAGGTAGCGGGACGCCGGGCACCGGGGAGCTGTTTTTT. Its translation is CASSPRGGSGTPGTGELFF.

The CDR3 bases are TGTGCCAGCAGCCCGCTGAGGAACACTGAAGCTTTCTTT. Its translation: CASSPLRNTEAFF. The gene calls are TRBV11-2 and TRBJ1-1; D gene ambiguous. Deletions cut 5 bases from V and 1 base from J, with 8 bases between. CDR3 length: 13 residues. CDR1 SGHAT and CDR2 FQNNGV come from the germline V gene.

The chain is built from TRBV12-3 or TRBV12-4 and TRBJ2-3; TRBD1 matches 7 bases. The CDR3 loop spans 19 amino acids. The J segment lost 2 bases and the V segment lost 6 bases, leaving 20 bases of the junction unmatched. Here the CDR3 DNA reads TGTGCCAGCAGGGGGTCTGGGACAGCACGTGTTTATTACACAGATACGCAGTATTTT. Protein product: CASRGSGTARVYYTDTQYF.

The V and J genes are TRBV7-9 and TRBJ2-2; 11 bases map to TRBD1. This CDR3 contains 15 residues. Per germline, CDR1 SEHNR and CDR2 FQNEAQ (reference sequence). The V and J ends lost 4 bases and 6 bases, in that order; junction bases with no gene match: 4. The CDR3 coding sequence is TGTGCCAGCAGCTCGGGACAGGGGGTGTCCGGGGAGCTGTTTTTT. Translating gives CASSSGQGVSGELFF.

In this sample, this clonotype turned up a few times. The chain is built from TRBV7-6 and TRBJ1-6; D is uncertain. Trimming stripped 5 bases from V and 3 bases from J, with 5 bases between. CDR1 SGHVS and CDR2 FNYEAQ come from the germline V gene. The CDR3 contains 13 residues. In DNA form, the CDR3 reads TGTGCCAGCAGCCTGGGCTATAATTCACCCCTCCACTTT. Protein: CASSLGYNSPLHF.

This sequence joins TRBV9 and TRBJ2-7, with a possible D match to TRBD1 (6 bases). Per germline, CDR1 SGDLS and CDR2 YYNGEE. The CDR3 has 14 residues. Trimming cost V 0 bases and J 3 bases, with 10 bases left between them. The DNA of the CDR3 is TGTGCCAGCAGCGTAGGGGACACAATCTACGAGCAGTACTTC. Its protein is CASSVGDTIYEQYF. The entire variable domain, with the rest obtained from reference TRBV9 and TRBJ2-7, is as follows: DSGVTQTPKHLITATGQRVTLRCSPRSGDLSVYWYQQSLDQGLQFLIQYYNGEERAKGNILERFSAQQFPDLHSELNLSSLELGDSALYFCASSVGDTIYEQYFGPGTRLTVT.

In its sample, this clonotype was seen a few times. The chain recombines TRBV24-1 with TRBJ1-1; D unresolved. The CDR3 covers 11 residues. From germline, CDR1 is KGHDR and CDR2 SFDVKD. V shed 7 bases and J shed 2 bases, with 4 bases lying between them. The CDR3 nucleotides read TGTGCCACCAGAAGTAACACTGAAGCTTTCTTT. Protein: CATRSNTEAFF.

V is TRBV12-3 or TRBV12-4 and J is TRBJ2-2; the match to TRBD1 covers 7 bases. V gave up 3 bases and J gave up 7 bases; unmatched junction bases: 11. The CDR3 has 16 residues. CDR3 sequence: CASSFYLDRPGGELFF. CDR3 coding DNA: TGTGCCAGCAGTTTTTACCTGGACAGGCCCGGCGGGGAGCTGTTTTTT.

In this sample, this clonotype turned up a few times. The chain carries TRBV24-1 and TRBJ2-1, with 7 bases aligning to TRBD1. Trimming at V came to 4 bases and at J to 4 bases, leaving 3 bases not matched to a gene. The germline CDR1 and CDR2 sequences are KGHDR and SFDVKD. The CDR3 covers 14 residues. The CDR3: CATSDRTGYNEQFF. The DNA of the CDR3 is TGTGCCACCAGTGACAGGACAGGATACAATGAGCAGTTCTTC.

The rearrangement links TRBV7-6 to TRBJ2-2; 7 nucleotides agree with TRBD2. From germline, CDR1 is SGHVS and CDR2 FNYEAQ. With 3 bases clipped from V and 6 bases from J, the junction kept 4 bases outside the gene matches. The CDR3 extends over 14 amino acids. CDR3 nucleotides: TGTGCCAGCAGCTTTGGCGGGGGACCCGGGGAGCTGTTTTTT. Translating it yields CASSFGGGPGELFF. Drawing the rest from reference TRBV7-6 and TRBJ2-2, the complete variable domain is GAGVSQSPRYKVTKRGQDVALRCDPISGHVSLYWYRQALGQGPEFLTYFNYEAQQDKSGLPNDRFSAERPEGSISTLTIQRTEQRDSAMYRCASSFGGGPGELFFGEGSRLTVL.

The J gene is TRBJ1-6, the V gene TRBV6-5; TRBD1 aligns across 7 bases. Trimming removed 2 bases from V and 3 bases from J; junction bases left unmatched: 4. The germline V gene encodes CDR1 MNHEY and CDR2 SVGAGI. This CDR3 spans 16 amino acids. This CDR3 is CASSYRAGGYNSPLHF. CDR3 DNA: TGTGCCAGCAGTTACAGGGCAGGGGGCTATAATTCACCCCTCCACTTT.

There are a few counts of this clonotype. V usage is TRBV6-2 or TRBV6-3 and J usage is TRBJ1-5; no definite D call. The CDR3 is 16 residues long. Germline-derived CDR1 and CDR2 are MNHEY and SVGEGT. The V gene lost 0 bases and the J gene lost 8 bases, with 17 bases spanning the gap. The CDR3 coding sequence is TGTGCCAGCAGTTACTCGACGGACCTCCCGAGAGAGCCCCAGCATTTT. This translates into CASSYSTDLPREPQHF.